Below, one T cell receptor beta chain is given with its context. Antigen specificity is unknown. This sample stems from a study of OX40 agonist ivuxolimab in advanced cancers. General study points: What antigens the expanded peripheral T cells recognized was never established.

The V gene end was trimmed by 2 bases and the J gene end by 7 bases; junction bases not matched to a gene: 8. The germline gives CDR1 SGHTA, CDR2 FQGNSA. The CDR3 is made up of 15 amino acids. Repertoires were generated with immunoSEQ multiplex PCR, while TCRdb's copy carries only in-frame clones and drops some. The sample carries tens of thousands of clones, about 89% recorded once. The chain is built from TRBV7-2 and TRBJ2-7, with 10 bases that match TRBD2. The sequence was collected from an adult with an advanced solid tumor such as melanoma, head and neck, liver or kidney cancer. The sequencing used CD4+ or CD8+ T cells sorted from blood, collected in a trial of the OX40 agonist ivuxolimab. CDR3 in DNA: TGTGCCAGCAGCTTACTAGCGGGGGTCTTACGGGAGCAGTACTTC. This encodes CASSLLAGVLREQYF.